These T cell receptor beta chains were read from a single sample in a study of T cells in localized non-small cell lung cancer. TCRdb's copy holds only in-frame clones and misses some; the assay was immunoSEQ multiplex PCR. The sample gives under 65,000 clones, around 90% of which show up once; around 20% is in the top ten. The material sequenced was peripheral blood, taken before any cancer treatment. These receptors came from a man aged 40 to 75 with stage I squamous cell lung carcinoma. The CDR3 runs from the conserved cysteine through the conserved F or W. D genes are given only for firm matches.

.	TRBJ1-5	TRBV4-2	TGTGCCAGCAGCCTCACCGGGTATAGCAATCAGCCCCAGCATTTT	CASSLTGYSNQPQHF
.	TRBJ1-1	TRBV29-1	TGCAGCGTTGGTGACACCAAGGGAGCTTTCTTT	CSVGDTKGAFF
TRBD2	TRBJ2-1	TRBV7-2	TGTGCCAGCAGCTCCAGCGGGAGGGCCGGAAATGAGCAGTTCTTC	CASSSSGRAGNEQFF
.	TRBJ1-1	TRBV4-3	TGCGCCAGCAGCCGGACCCGGGTGGACACTGAAGCTTTCTTT	CASSRTRVDTEAFF
.	TRBJ1-4	TRBV4-3	TGCGCCAGCAGCCAAGATCTGGCAGGGCGAAATGAAAAACTGTTTTTT	CASSQDLAGRNEKLFF
TRBD1	TRBJ2-7	TRBV6-5	TGTGCCAGCAGTTACTCTCGGGACAGGGGTGACGAGCAGTACTTC	CASSYSRDRGDEQYF
TRBD2	TRBJ2-3	TRBV19	TGTGCCAGTAGTATAGATGGGGGACTAGCGAGGCGCACAGATACGCAGTATTTT	CASSIDGGLARRTDTQYF
.	TRBJ1-4	TRBV10-3	TGTGCCACTCGTTCAGGGGCTAATGAAAAACTGTTTTTT	CATRSGANEKLFF
.	TRBJ1-1	TRBV11-3	TGTGCCAGCAGCTTAGGGAGGGAGAACACTGAAGCTTTCTTT	CASSLGRENTEAFF
.	TRBJ2-1	TRBV20-1	TGCAGTGCTTTCGACCTCCCCGGGCAGTTCTTC	CSAFDLPGQFF
.	TRBJ2-3	TRBV5-1	TGCGCCAGCAGCCCTCTATCGGGGACCACAGATACGCAGTATTTT	CASSPLSGTTDTQYF
.	TRBJ2-7	TRBV4-3	TGCGCCAGCAGCCAAGGTTCAGGCTACGAGCAGTACTTC	CASSQGSGYEQYF
TRBD1	TRBJ2-7	TRBV29-1	TGCAGCGTTGTTGGACAGGGGATTTTCTACGAGCAGTACTTC	CSVVGQGIFYEQYF
.	TRBJ2-7	TRBV14	TGTGCCAGCAGCCAAGGGGGCAGGGGCTACGAGCAGTACTTC	CASSQGGRGYEQYF
.	TRBJ2-1	TRBV28	TGTGCCAGCAGTATCCGGCCCGGGGATGAGCAGTTCTTC	CASSIRPGDEQFF
TRBD2	TRBJ2-5	TRBV10-2	TGCGCCAGCAGTAGAGTAGCGGGAGGGCAAGAGACCCAGTACTTC	CASSRVAGGQETQYF
.	TRBJ2-7	TRBV5-4	TGTGCCAGCAGCTTCGGGCAGAACTACGAGCAGTACTTC	CASSFGQNYEQYF
.	TRBJ2-2	TRBV19	TGTGCCAGTTCCCGGACGGGGAACACCGGGGAGCTGTTTTTT	CASSRTGNTGELFF
TRBD2	TRBJ2-3	TRBV6-1	TGTGCCAGCAAGAGGCGGACTAGCGGCTTAGATACGCAGTATTTT	CASKRRTSGLDTQYF
TRBD2	TRBJ2-1	TRBV6-4	TGTGCCAGCAGCCTATTTAGCGGGACAAACAATGAGCAGTTCTTC	CASSLFSGTNNEQFF
.	TRBJ1-2	TRBV11-2	TGTGCCAGCAGCTTAGGGCAGGGAGGAGATGGCTACACCTTC	CASSLGQGGDGYTF
.	TRBJ1-3	TRBV19	TGTGCCAGCACCAGATTCCTCGACCCTGGAAACACCATATATTTT	CASTRFLDPGNTIYF